The entry that follows covers one TCR beta chain sequence. The antigen is not known. The germline gene is not matched at one end of the junction; a read error may be the cause. This entry belongs to a study of cytomegalovirus exposure and HLA in healthy donors. Whole-study context: Previous work identified some 120 million unique TCR beta sequences from some 170 million T cells. Findings of the study overall: In a later analysis, HLA-associated TCR beta chains were more clonally expanded than equally common others. Later genetic work tied a missense DCLRE1C variant to beta-chain V and J trimming. The authors considered a cluster of highly shared sequence variants likely to be a sequencing artifact.

Germline lookup yields CDR1 SEHNR and CDR2 FQNEAQ (reference sequence). The CDR3 extends over 17 amino acids. PCR primers comprised 60 Vbeta and 13 Jbeta primers. Clones were sequenced by immunoSEQ multiplex PCR, and TCRdb holds only the in-frame ones, with some missing. The sample shows 120,000 or so clones, 75% to 85% of them seen only once. The receptor was isolated from a man in his thirties or forties in good health and CMV-seropositive. This chain uses TRBV7-9 with TRBJ2-7; TRBD1 matches 11 bases. Source material: PBMCs. CDR3 amino acids: CSSSLGPGQGDSYEQYF. In DNA form, the CDR3 reads TGTTCCAGCAGCTTAGGCCCGGGACAGGGGGACTCCTACGAGCAGTACTTC.